A single sample is the source of the 24 T cell receptor beta chains below, sequenced in a study of molecular identifiers for immune sequencing clone quantification. One entry per CDR3 protein, called by TCRdb with MiXCR from the PCR reads. The table records around 54,000 distinct CDR3 sequences, less than 25% of them present only once. The sample was naive CD8+ T cells from blood, with Jurkat cell RNA spiked in. Subset of the sample: FACS-sorted CD8+CD4-CCR7+CD45RA+ naive T cells. The receptors shown here come from a human donor in good health. Some libraries in this study had Jurkat cell RNA spiked in.

In its sample, this clonotype was seen many times. The CDR3 is CASSSQPGLSTDTQYF. CDR3 coding DNA: TGTGCCAGCAGCTCCCAACCGGGACTTTCCACAGATACGCAGTATTTT. The gene calls are TRBV13 and TRBJ2-3, with a weak D call TRBD2 (6 bases). The V end lost 4 bases, the J end lost 2 bases, and 16 bases lay between the germline ends. CDR3 size: 16 residues. Germline CDR1 and CDR2: PRHDT and FYEKMQ (reference sequence).

This clonotype was counted ten times or more. The chain is built from TRBV4-2 and TRBJ1-1; D is perhaps TRBD1 (5 bases). This CDR3 contains 15 residues. Trimming took 1 base from V and 0 from J, leaving 9 bases between them. Germline CDR1 reads LGHNA; CDR2 reads YNFKEQ. CDR3 region: CASSQVEGLNTEAFF. CDR3 nucleotides: TGTGCCAGCAGCCAAGTAGAGGGACTGAACACTGAAGCTTTCTTT.

This clonotype was seen many times. In DNA form, the CDR3 reads TGTGCCAGCAGAGAGACAGGGGGCGGTTCACCCCTCCACTTT. Protein product: CASRETGGGSPLHF. The V gene is TRBV7-2, the J gene TRBJ1-6; 10 positions agree with TRBD1. Germline CDR1 SGHTA, CDR2 FQGNSA. The CDR3 is 14 residues long. The J segment lost 9 bases and the V segment lost 6 bases, leaving 5 bases of the junction unmatched.

About this clonotype itself: One base away lies a much larger clone, so this may be a sequencing read error. V usage is TRBV5-3 and J usage is TRBJ2-7; D possibly uses TRBD1 or TRBD2 (5 bases each). TRBV5-3 qualifies as an ORF whose function is uncertain. The CDR3 loop spans 14 amino acids. Trimming removed 9 bases at V and 5 bases at J, with 21 bases between. The CDR3 nucleotides read TGTGCCAACAGCCCGGGGACGGGTTTGCACGAGCAGTACTTC. Its translation is CANSPGTGLHEQYF.

This clonotype was counted at least ten times. The chain links TRBV9 to TRBJ2-7, with D tentatively TRBD1 (6 bases). There are 14 residues in the CDR3. Germline CDR1 reads SGDLS; CDR2 reads YYNGEE. V was pared by 4 bases and J by 4 bases, with 15 bases between. CDR3 amino acids: CASSPRQGSYEQYF. The DNA of the CDR3 is TGTGCCAGCAGCCCTCGGCAGGGGAGTTACGAGCAGTACTTC.

This clonotype was seen many times. This rearrangement joins TRBV7-9 to TRBJ1-2; D unresolved. The V and J ends lost 0 bases and 3 bases respectively, with 11 bases between them. Germline CDR1 is SEHNR and CDR2 is FQNEAQ (reference sequence). There are 15 residues in the CDR3. The CDR3 region is CASSLAGPADYGYTF. CDR3 DNA: TGTGCCAGCAGCTTAGCAGGGCCAGCTGACTATGGCTACACCTTC.

This clonotype was seen many times. V usage is TRBV28 and J usage is TRBJ2-5; tentatively, D is TRBD1 (6 bases). The germline V and J ends were trimmed by 5 bases and 7 bases, with 20 bases remaining between them. The CDR3 length is 15 residues. The germline gives CDR1 MDHEN, CDR2 SYDVKM. The CDR3 nucleotides read TGTGCCAGCAGTCTAACCCCCGACAGGATCGGGACCCAGTACTTC. It specifies CASSLTPDRIGTQYF.

This clonotype was detected ten times or more. The chain has TRBV20-1 and TRBJ2-7; D gene ambiguous. The CDR3 loop spans 12 amino acids. Trimming stripped 7 bases from V and 1 base from J, with 11 bases between. In germline, CDR1 is DFQATT, CDR2 SNEGSKA (reference sequence). The CDR3 DNA reads as TGCAGTGGGGCAACACAGTCCTACGAGCAGTACTTC. This encodes CSGATQSYEQYF.

This clonotype was seen repeatedly, ten times or more. The genes are TRBV7-9 and TRBJ2-2; possible D gene TRBD2, 5 bases. The V gene lost 3 bases and the J gene lost 8 bases, with 7 bases spanning the gap. The CDR3 has 12 residues. CDR1 and CDR2 (germline): SEHNR, FQNEAQ (reference sequence). This chain's CDR3 is CASSFTRGELFF. The CDR3 nucleotides are TGTGCCAGCAGCTTCACTAGAGGGGAGCTGTTTTTT.

This clonotype was observed many times. This sequence joins TRBV27 and TRBJ2-5, with D possibly being TRBD1 or TRBD2 (6 bases each). Germline CDR1 reads MNHEY; CDR2 reads SMNVEV (reference sequence). Trimming cost V 2 bases and J 5 bases, with 12 bases left between them. This CDR3 has 14 amino acids. CDR3 residues: CASSLRGAGETQYF. The CDR3 bases are TGTGCCAGCAGTTTAAGGGGGGCAGGTGAGACCCAGTACTTC.

The table lists this clonotype with many counts. The V and J genes are TRBV5-8 and TRBJ1-2; D is perhaps TRBD1 (5 bases). CDR3 length: 15 residues. Trimming shortened V by 3 bases and J by 8 bases, and 20 bases separated the two germline ends. Per the germline V gene, CDR1 is SGHTS and CDR2 is YDEGEE. CDR3 nucleotide sequence: TGTGCCAGCAGCTCCCGGGACTCCCAGATGCGGGGCTACACCTTC. It specifies CASSSRDSQMRGYTF.

This clonotype was counted ten times or more. V gene TRBV30 combines with J gene TRBJ2-7; D possibly corresponds to TRBD2 (6 bases). The CDR3 contains 13 residues. V was shortened by 0 bases and J by 1 base, with 7 bases between the two germline ends. CDR1 GTSNPN and CDR2 SVGIG come from the germline V gene (reference sequence). In DNA, the CDR3 is TGTGCCTGGAGTGTCGCGGGGTCCTACGAGCAGTACTTC. This translates into CAWSVAGSYEQYF.

Many counts were recorded for this clonotype. CDR3 sequence (DNA): TGTGCCAGCAGTTCGAACGAGCAGTACTTC. Amino acid sequence: CASSSNEQYF. The chain is built from TRBV28 and TRBJ2-7; D not resolved. Germline V gene sequence: CDR1 MDHEN, CDR2 SYDVKM. The ends were cut back, 4 bases at V and 5 bases at J, with 3 bases in the middle. The CDR3 covers 10 residues.

This chain uses TRBV7-9 with TRBJ1-5, with D perhaps matching TRBD1 (5 bases). Germline V gene sequence: CDR1 SEHNR, CDR2 FQNEAQ (reference sequence). The CDR3 is 15 amino acids. The germline V and J ends were trimmed by 4 bases and 7 bases, with 17 bases remaining between them. The CDR3 loop reads CASSCDGEGWQPQHF. The CDR3, as DNA: TGTGCCAGCAGCTGCGACGGGGAGGGGTGGCAGCCCCAGCATTTT.

This clonotype was detected many times. The rearrangement uses TRBV5-1 and TRBJ2-3; D is unclear. V dropped 0 bases and J dropped 4 bases, with 9 bases sitting between them. This CDR3 spans 14 amino acids. CDR1 is SGHRS and CDR2 is YFSETQ in the germline V gene. In DNA, the CDR3 is TGCGCCAGCAGCTTGGCAAGGTTTCCAGATACGCAGTATTTT. Protein product: CASSLARFPDTQYF.

A remark on this clonotype: A single base separates this from a much larger clone, so it may be a read error. The chain combines TRBV7-2 with TRBJ2-7; D unresolved. Germline lookup yields CDR1 SGHTA and CDR2 FQGNSA. The CDR3 is made up of 14 amino acids. CDR3 loop: CASSLKVLGFERYF. CDR3 in DNA: TGTGCCAGCAGCCTTAAGGTCCTGGGTTTCGAGCGGTACTTC.

At least ten counts were recorded for this clonotype. This chain joins TRBV13 and TRBJ1-4; D may be TRBD1 (5 bases). Germline V CDR1 and CDR2: PRHDT, FYEKMQ (reference sequence). With 1 base removed from V and 8 bases from J, the gap between germline ends came to 14 bases. The CDR3 loop spans 15 amino acids. The CDR3 spells CASSLVGAQGEKLFF. CDR3 bases: TGTGCCAGCAGCTTAGTTGGGGCGCAAGGCGAAAAACTGTTTTTT.

For this clonotype: This sequence may be a read error, since a much larger clone differs from it by one base. The chain uses TRBV6-6 and TRBJ1-5; maybe TRBD1 (6 bases). The V and J ends lost 0 bases and 5 bases respectively, with 11 bases between them. CDR1 and CDR2 (germline): MNHNY, SVGAGI (reference sequence). The CDR3 covers 15 residues. Written as DNA, the CDR3 is TGTGCCAGCAGTTACTCGGACAGTGCCGATCAGCCCCAGCATTTT. It yields the protein CASSYSDSADQPQHF.

This clonotype was recorded at least ten times. This chain connects TRBV2 to TRBJ1-4; possible D gene TRBD1, 6 bases. This CDR3 comprises 16 residues. The V gene lost 6 bases and the J gene lost 2 bases, with 16 bases spanning the gap. Germline V gene data show CDR1 as SNHLY and CDR2 as FYNNEI. CDR3 amino acids: CASSKGGAATNEKLFF. The CDR3 coding sequence is TGTGCCAGCAGCAAGGGGGGGGCCGCGACTAATGAAAAACTGTTTTTT.

In the case of this clonotype: This may be a read error: a much more frequent sequence differs by one nucleotide. Because it lacks the conserved phenylalanine or tryptophan at the end, this CDR3 is likely a read error. The chain is built from TRBV29-1 and TRBJ2-1; 9 bases map to TRBD1. This CDR3 comprises 14 residues. The trim removed 6 bases at V and 5 bases at J, leaving 8 bases unmatched. CDR1 and CDR2 (germline): SQVTM, ANQGSEA. CDR3 coding DNA: TGCAGCGTCGGGCGGGGACAGGGAGACAATGAGCAGTTCCTC. Its protein is CSVGRGQGDNEQFL.

As concerns this clonotype: A single base separates this from a much larger clone, so it may be a read error. The rearrangement uses TRBV4-3 and TRBJ2-3; TRBD1 agrees at 9 bases. CDR3 length: 16 residues. The germline gives CDR1 LGHNA, CDR2 YSLEER. The CDR3: CTSSQDIGQGTDTQYF. In DNA form, the CDR3 reads TGCACCAGCAGCCAAGATATCGGACAGGGGACAGATACGCAGTATTTT.

Comments on this clonotype: This could be a read error, since a much larger clone is one nucleotide away. It is likely a read error, because the conserved phenylalanine at the end of the CDR3 is missing. The genes are TRBV11-2 and TRBJ2-7; 7 positions match TRBD2. Germline assignment: CDR1 SGHAT and CDR2 FQNNGV. The CDR3 has 15 amino acids. The V and J ends lost 1 base and 3 bases, in that order; junction bases with no gene match: 6. CDR3: CASSLVHGGFYEQYY. The DNA of the CDR3 is TGTGCCAGCAGCTTAGTCCACGGGGGGTTCTACGAGCAGTACTAC.

In its sample, this clonotype was seen many times. The chain recombines TRBV12-5 with TRBJ1-4; no clear D gene. V was cut by 1 base and J by 0 bases, with 9 bases left in between. Germline V gene data show CDR1 as LGHNT and CDR2 as FRNRAP. The CDR3 is 16 amino acids. The CDR3 protein is CASGLDTTTTNEKLFF. CDR3 coding DNA: TGTGCTAGTGGTTTGGACACGACAACAACTAATGAAAAACTGTTTTTT.

This clonotype was recorded at least ten times. The V call is TRBV30, the J call TRBJ1-5, with 7 bases identical to TRBD1. V was clipped by 0 bases and J by 0 bases; unmatched bases: 5. CDR1 is GTSNPN and CDR2 is SVGIG in the germline V gene (reference sequence). This CDR3 contains 16 residues. The CDR3 sequence is CAWSVKTGYSNQPQHF. The CDR3 DNA reads as TGTGCCTGGAGTGTAAAGACAGGGTATAGCAATCAGCCCCAGCATTTT.